This T cell receptor (beta chain) stems from a study of shared clonotypes between healthy human individuals. Method: immunoSEQ multiplex PCR; TCRdb's copy keeps in-frame clones and lacks some. In the table there are more than 2,000,000 clones, approximately 95% of which are singletons. Partitioning of CD4+ cells yielded a CD45RA+ naive subset and a CD45RA-negative memory subset. A note on this clone: Its cognate antigen is unknown.

Study-level points and caveats: A reduction in generation probabilities was seen for non-shared clonotypes relative to those shared by all four donors. Several donors had around 5% of their naive CD4 clonotypes in common. Naive subsets tended to show greater estimated richness than memory subsets.

Trimming removed 5 bases at V and 1 base at J, with 8 bases between. The CDR3 consists of 13 residues. Per the germline V gene, CDR1 is LNHDA and CDR2 is SQIVND (reference sequence). The sequencing sample was made of naive CD4+ T cells from PBMCs. Subset: CD45RA+ positively selected. The clonotype originates from a man between 18 and 29 years old in good health. Some clones in this sample may be carry-over from other donors' samples. The chain is built from TRBV19 and TRBJ1-2; unclear D gene. This chain's CDR3 is CASSGPGNYGYTF. Written as DNA, the CDR3 is TGTGCCAGTAGTGGTCCGGGTAACTATGGCTACACCTTC.